This record concerns one T cell receptor beta chain sequence. The antigen remains undetermined. TCRdb analysed the reads with MiXCR anew, one entry per CDR3 protein. The table lists 150,000 to 200,000 distinct CDR3 sequences, about 20% of them singletons. The sample comes from a study of T cell repertoires in cytomegalovirus infection. Study observations and caveats: HLA-C-restricted CMV clonotypes gave the most frequent clonotype in two of eight donors. Carriers of CMV and the relevant HLA type were discriminated by public TCR beta frequency.

Source material: PBMCs. This clonotype was obtained from a human donor in good health (CMV status not recorded). Some clones in this sample may be carry-over from other donors' samples.

The CDR3 loop is CASSKDFTGGLSYEQYF. The CDR3, as DNA: TGCGCCAGCAGCAAGGACTTTACAGGGGGCCTTTCCTACGAGCAGTACTTC. The V and J genes are TRBV4-1 and TRBJ2-7, with 9 bases identical to TRBD1. In germline, CDR1 is MGHRA, CDR2 YSYEKL. This CDR3 contains 17 residues. The ends lost 5 bases at V and 1 base at J; junction bases unmatched: 12.